This note documents a single TCR beta chain sequence. This receptor's antigen is unknown. The sample holds no much larger clone one base away, and base qualities are not on file. The cohort consisted of hundreds of healthy bone marrow donors. Cohort members were all nominally healthy when sampled, although unrecorded immune exposures were likely present. The donor tested CMV seronegative, placing the donor among the approximately 400 seronegative members of the cohort. A peripheral blood sample was provided by each donor, and peripheral blood mononuclear cells were used for TCR beta sequencing. Genomic DNA extraction from the blood cell samples was performed with the Qiagen DNeasy Blood Extraction Kit. The record originates from a study of cytomegalovirus exposure and HLA in healthy donors (dated by TCRdb to the late 2010s). Concerning the study at large: An earlier analysis of approximately 640 of the donors reported approximately 300 Gb of sequence data and roughly 100 million unique TCR beta sequences from 150 million to 200 million T cells. An early release that covered fewer than 750 HLA-typed donors contained about 300 gigabases of sequencing data and roughly 84 million unique TCR sequences. The genetic ancestry cluster associated with self-reported Caucasian donors included about four fifths of the approximately 400 genotyped donors. The study aimed to test whether signatures of past pathogen exposure could be identified by cataloging public T cell receptors. The study profiled the T cell repertoires of approximately 700 subjects by immunosequencing and related them to cytomegalovirus serostatus. Along with the roughly 670-subject first cohort, a separate validation cohort of about 110 different subjects was used. High-throughput TCR immunosequencing, statistical association of individual TCRs with disease status, and machine learning were combined to predict cytomegalovirus infection status. A later analysis re-examined previously published TCR beta repertoires from roughly 650 donors and added high-resolution HLA genotyping to investigate patterns of TCR occurrence. Rather than drawing on any new phenotypic data, the later analysis identified candidate immune exposures from TCR beta sequences and the way those sequences occurred across donors. An earlier analysis of about 620 of the donors applied high-throughput TCR beta sequencing to assess whether each TCR beta V gene segment acted as functional or pseudogenic. Donor age, sex, ethnicity and CMV serostatus were compiled alongside the repertoire data. A later genetic analysis used genome-wide SNP genotypes for about 65% of the 666 donors, treating that subset as a discovery cohort. All discovery cohort repertoires had been generated using a single sequencing platform. HLA typing covered class I and class II loci at four-digit resolution. Typing coverage differed by locus: A, B, C, DRB1 and DQB1 were typed in about 629-630 donors, DQA1 in 500 to 550, DPA1 in 600 to 610, and DPB1 in 472. About five DR-DQ haplotypes were treated as single units for association and clustering because of strong linkage in the cohort. Among around 400 genotyped donors of the cohort, an average of approximately 200,000 unique TCR beta nucleotide sequences was sequenced per donor, of which approximately 18% were non-productive. The paper as a whole reports these results and caveats: According to a later genetic analysis, donors in an Asian-associated ancestry cluster had fewer N-insertions in productive TCRs than the approximately 650-donor mean. Most TCR sequences were observed very rarely across donors, whereas some public TCRs were present in many individuals. The 87-base-pair reads could not distinguish some IMGT-functional V segments, including TRBV6-2 and TRBV6-3, so those segments were excluded. A later analysis found that TCR association rates varied across HLA loci, with DRB1 alleles showing the most associated TCRs and HLA-C alleles the fewest. Strong co-occurrence of HLA alleles, especially DR and DQ, made assigning TCR associations to individual alleles difficult. In vitro tests confirmed that a few of the cytomegalovirus-associated TCR beta chains recognize cytomegalovirus antigens. A later analysis associated 15,000 or so TCR beta sequences with specific HLA alleles at a false discovery rate of 0.05. The study listed approximately 150 TCR beta chains as associated with cytomegalovirus. Because counts were too low, roughly 17 rarely observed V segments, including chromosome 9 orphons, were left out of the earlier analysis of some 600 of the donors. A group of highly shared sequence variants was considered likely to be a technical artifact of the sequencing pipeline. An earlier analysis of around 500 of the donors showed that most TCR beta V segments appeared in productive rearrangements either about 90% or about 30% of the time, which broadly matched IMGT annotations. Compared with equally common non-associated chains, HLA-associated TCR beta chains in a later analysis were more clonally expanded and had lower generation probabilities. V-gene and J-gene trimming of TCR beta chains was associated with a missense DCLRE1C variant in a later genetic analysis, and the association was replicated in an independent cohort. Only TCR beta chains were sequenced in this cohort, and the absence of alpha or paired-chain data limited detectable features. Because HLA typing was missing for some donors at each locus, association tests included only the typed subset. A further reported finding was that TCR beta sequences accurately predicted the HLA-A and HLA-B alleles for most subjects in the first cohort. Linkage disequilibrium might explain the correlated functional status among segregating V segments, but an unknown experimental factor could not be ruled out. Cytomegalovirus status was reported to be diagnosed by the classifier with high specificity and sensitivity in both the original and validation cohorts. According to a later analysis, parvovirus B19, influenza, CMV and Epstein-Barr virus appeared linked to several top co-occurrence clusters. Sequencing depth was assumed to be roughly uniform across donors in the presence/absence analyses, though that assumption may not hold. It was suggested by the authors that the approach could potentially be generalized to other disease states and immunological phenotypes. For the cohort, immune exposure information was limited to CMV serostatus. A later analysis found that most CMV-associated TCR beta chains appeared HLA-restricted, with HLA associations seemingly driven largely by CMV exposure.

The method behind the library was the immunoSEQ multiplex PCR assay. For the multiplex PCR, a mixture combining 60 forward primers for TCR Vbeta segments and 13 reverse primers for TCR Jbeta segments was used. The CDR3 region of rearranged TCR beta genes was amplified from genomic DNA with a multiplex PCR assay. The amplified TCR beta libraries were sequenced on the Illumina HiSeq System as 87-base-pair reads. The original pipeline was this. A later analysis tallied around 87 million unique TCR beta chains across the 660 or so repertoires, and around 9.9 million of those chains were shared by two or more donors. To remove PCR and sequencing errors, raw reads were error-corrected and collapsed into unique sequences using a nearest-neighbor algorithm that merged closely related sequences. V, D and J gene segments were assigned by aligning CDR3 sequences to IMGT reference sequences. Each retained sequence needed at least a six-nucleotide match to both a V gene segment and a J gene segment. Rearrangements were classified as productive when the CDR3 lacked stop codons and remained in frame with V and J, and all other rearrangements were classified as non-productive. Following IMGT convention, CDR3 was defined as the stretch from the second conserved V-encoded cysteine up to the conserved J-encoded phenylalanine. In an earlier analysis of approximately 500 of the donors, sequences lacking an unambiguous match to a single V gene segment were excluded. An earlier analysis of 450 to 650 of the donors called V segments functional above 56.7% productive rearrangements and segregating when the between-donor standard deviation exceeded 5%. A statistical classification framework was developed to diagnose cytomegalovirus status using the catalog of TCR beta chain sequences. In a later analysis, V and J genes were assigned by comparing TCR nucleotide sequences against IMGT/GENE-DB human TR gene sequences. Using the TCRdist pipeline, a later analysis assigned CDR3 sequences along with most-parsimonious VDJ recombination scenarios. A later analysis defined each TCR beta chain by its CDR3 amino acid sequence plus V-gene family, and excluded reads lacking a unique V-gene family. To address suspected cross-contamination and a sequencing artifact, a later analysis removed 592 highly shared, low-generation-probability nucleotide sequences. In a later analysis, a clonal expansion index for each public chain was calculated from normalized within-repertoire ranks of inferred template counts. Generation probabilities in a later analysis came from a VDJ recombination model fitted to out-of-frame rearrangements, and those results were checked against IGoR. A later analysis scored TCR-TCR, TCR-HLA and TCR-CMV co-occurrence with hypergeometric tests, applying a repertoire-size bias correction to TCR pairs. A later analysis estimated false discovery rates by permuting HLA or CMV assignments 20 times. A later analysis grouped co-occurring TCRs with DBSCAN, adding TCRdist sequence similarity when clustering within HLA-allele-positive subsets. For co-occurrence clustering, repertoires with fewer than 30,000 or more than 120,000 public chains were excluded, along with five repertoires with anomalous nucleotide sharing. Sourced from immuneACCESS, this table was stored by TCRdb with only in-frame sequences that have V and J called. A share of the clones is absent; for the studies checked, an unresolved V gene accounts for under half, and the remainder has no known explanation. The V and J calls and the clone size are those of that table, but D and trimming were determined from the DNA. Here the sample has about 120,000 clones; 81% occur a single time. Of the sample, 2.2% falls within the top ten clones.

The CDR3 numbers 15 residues from cysteine through phenylalanine. Only the CDR3 part of the read is kept: 45 bases, read in frame from the first base. V sheds 7 bases and J sheds 2 bases, leaving 15 bases between their ends. The germline V gene encodes CDR1 SEHNR and CDR2 FQNEAQ (reference sequence). This sequence was found in a woman aged 40 to 55 in good health and CMV-seronegative. Recombination connected TRBV7-9 to TRBJ2-1, with a weak D call of TRBD1 (6 bases match). Sequenced sample: PBMCs. The CDR3 reads as follows: CASTNRASAYNEQFF. The DNA sequence is given as TGTGCCAGCACCAACAGGGCGTCGGCCTACAATGAGCAGTTCTTC.